A single sample gave rise to the 18 T cell receptor beta chains below, sequenced in a study of blood T cell repertoires in COVID-19. Data came from immunoSEQ multiplex PCR; TCRdb stores just in-frame clones and leaves some out. The sample consists of some 200,000 clones, 76% of them appearing once. Sequenced material: peripheral blood. These receptors were obtained from a woman aged 50 to 65 with active or convalescent COVID-19.

The chain is built from TRBV21-1 and TRBJ2-4; the D call TRBD1 from the table was never checked on the DNA. TRBV21-1 is flagged as a pseudogene. The CDR3 consists of 16 residues. CDR3 sequence reads: CARSRGFRWSKNIQYF. CDR3 coding DNA: TGTGCCAGATCAAGGGGGTTTAGGTGGTCCAAAAACATTCAGTACTTC.

The genes are TRBV28 and TRBJ1-4, with 7 bases fitting TRBD1. The junction had 9 bases not matched to a gene; V was cut back by 2 bases and J by 6 bases. The germline CDR1 and CDR2 sequences are MDHEN and SYDVKM. The CDR3 runs 16 residues. Here the CDR3 reads CASSLKGTVIYEKLFF. The DNA for the CDR3 is TGTGCCAGCAGTTTAAAGGGGACAGTCATTTATGAAAAACTGTTTTTT.

The chain couples TRBV19 to TRBJ2-7; D remains unclear. Trimming took 3 bases from V and 7 from J, leaving 13 bases between them. Germline V gene data show CDR1 as LNHDA and CDR2 as SQIVND (reference sequence). The CDR3 loop spans 13 amino acids. The CDR3 protein is CASSMSLENEQYF. Written as DNA, the CDR3 is TGTGCCAGTAGTATGTCTTTGGAGAATGAGCAGTACTTC.

The rearrangement uses TRBV28 and TRBJ1-1, with 8 bases that match TRBD1. Germline V CDR1 and CDR2: MDHEN, SYDVKM. The CDR3 totals 12 residues. The J segment lost 9 bases and the V segment lost 5 bases, leaving 5 bases of the junction unmatched. DNA of the CDR3: TGTGCCAGCAGTCCGGGACAGGAACAAGCTTTCTTT. It yields the protein CASSPGQEQAFF.

For the CDR3, the DNA is TGTGCCAGCAAAAACGGGAACACCGGGGAGCTGTTTTTT. Translation gives CASKNGNTGELFF. The chain uses TRBV28 and TRBJ2-2, with unresolved D. Germline CDR1 reads MDHEN; CDR2 reads SYDVKM. This CDR3 comprises 13 residues. Trimming took off 7 bases at V and 1 base at J, with 7 bases between the two ends.

The chain is built from TRBV2 and TRBJ2-7; TRBD2 might be the D (6 bases). CDR1 and CDR2 (germline): SNHLY, FYNNEI. Deletions cut 4 bases from V and 6 bases from J, with 13 bases between. The CDR3 covers 13 residues. CDR3 region: CASSGDSSAEQYF. CDR3 DNA sequence: TGTGCCAGCAGTGGGGACTCCTCTGCCGAGCAGTACTTC.

As for this clone: One junction end disagrees with the germline gene, perhaps due to a read error. The chain links TRBV7-7 to TRBJ2-7; 7 bases align to TRBD2. The CDR3 loop spans 14 amino acids. Germline values: CDR1 SSHAT, CDR2 FNYEAQ (reference sequence). For the CDR3, the DNA is TGTGCTAGCAGCGCAGAGCGGGACTCCTACGAGCAGTACTTC. Translating gives CASSAERDSYEQYF.

This clone occurred once. The chain has TRBV5-1 and TRBJ1-4; a possible D gene is TRBD1 (5 bases). Per the germline V gene, CDR1 is SGHRS and CDR2 is YFSETQ. The V end lost 0 bases, the J end lost 7 bases, and 13 bases lay between the germline ends. This CDR3 spans 15 amino acids. The CDR3 DNA follows: TGCGCCAGCAGCTTGGGCGGGGACGGGAGTGAAAAACTGTTTTTT. Its protein is CASSLGGDGSEKLFF.

This chain joins TRBV6-2 or TRBV6-3 and TRBJ1-2; D gene uncertain. The germline CDR1 and CDR2 sequences are MNHEY and SVGEGT. The CDR3 runs 12 residues. Trimming left V 5 bases short and J 0 bases short, with 4 bases between. In DNA form, the CDR3 reads TGTGCCAGCAGTCCGGCTAACTATGGCTACACCTTC. It encodes CASSPANYGYTF.

The chain recombines TRBV11-3 with TRBJ1-1; TRBD1 agrees at 7 bases. The CDR3 contains 16 residues. Germline CDR1 and CDR2: SGHNT and YENEEA. V lost 5 bases to trimming and J lost 5 bases; unmatched junction nucleotides: 14. The CDR3: CASSLLKQGRGTEAFF. The CDR3 DNA follows: TGTGCCAGCAGCCTACTCAAACAGGGGAGAGGAACTGAAGCTTTCTTT.

The V call is TRBV5-4, the J call TRBJ2-5; the D gene is possibly TRBD2 (5 bases). The CDR3 totals 14 residues. The germline V gene has CDR1 SGHNT and CDR2 YYREEE (reference sequence). V lost 1 base and J 1 base, leaving 8 bases between the germline ends. DNA for the CDR3: TGTGCCAGCAGCTTGCGGCGGGCCCAAGAGACCCAGTACTTC. Residues: CASSLRRAQETQYF. Complete variable domain (other parts from reference TRBV5-4 and TRBJ2-5): ETGVTQSPTHLIKTRGQQVTLRCSSQSGHNTVSWYQQALGQGPQFIFQYYREEENGRGNFPPRFSGLQFPNYSSELNVNALELDDSALYLCASSLRRAQETQYFGPGTRLLVL.

This clone showed up just once. V gene TRBV19 combines with J gene TRBJ1-6; 8 nucleotides match TRBD1. CDR1 is LNHDA, CDR2 SQIVND, per germline (reference sequence). V shed 5 bases and J 6 bases; nucleotides not matched to a gene: 6. The CDR3 runs 15 residues. CDR3: CASSRQGAGNSPLHF. The CDR3 region has the DNA TGTGCCAGTAGTCGGCAGGGGGCTGGTAATTCACCCCTCCACTTT.

The chain is built from TRBV5-1 and TRBJ1-3, with D possibly matching TRBD1 (5 bases). With 2 bases removed from V and 2 bases from J, the gap between germline ends came to 14 bases. The CDR3 runs 16 residues. The germline V gene has CDR1 SGHRS and CDR2 YFSETQ. CDR3 loop: CASSLLLAGAGNTIYF. CDR3 nucleotide sequence: TGCGCCAGCAGCTTATTATTGGCGGGGGCTGGAAACACCATATATTTT.

The chain links TRBV12-3 or TRBV12-4 to TRBJ1-2; D call uncertain. Trimming removed 3 bases at V and 4 bases at J, with 9 bases between. The CDR3 spans 13 residues. DNA for the CDR3: TGTGCCAGCAGTTTTGGGGAGGCCTATGGCTACACCTTC. Amino acid sequence: CASSFGEAYGYTF.

The gene calls are TRBV6-6 and TRBJ2-7; D might be TRBD2 (6 bases). This CDR3 is built from 16 residues. V gave up 3 bases and J gave up 1 base, with 16 bases separating them. The germline gives CDR1 MNHNY, CDR2 SVGAGI (reference sequence). CDR3 amino acids: CASSYFTSGLSYEQYF. In nucleotides, the CDR3 is TGTGCCAGCAGTTATTTTACCAGCGGGTTATCCTACGAGCAGTACTTC.

This clone occurred once. The chain uses TRBV2 and TRBJ1-4, with TRBD1 as a possible D gene (5 bases). Trimming removed 7 bases from V and 8 bases from J, with 17 bases in between. CDR3 length equals 14 residues. Germline V gene lookup returns CDR1 SNHLY and CDR2 FYNNEI. This CDR3 reads CASTLAREDEKLFF. Here the CDR3 DNA reads TGTGCCAGCACCCTGGCCAGGGAGGACGAAAAACTGTTTTTT.

Details on this clone: The junction departs from germline at one end; a sequencing error may be responsible. The CDR3 is CASSQDQGLAGPSF. The CDR3, as DNA: TGTGCCAGCAGCCAAGATCAAGGACTAGCGGGACCCAGCTTC. The rearrangement joins TRBV4-2 to TRBJ2-7; 12 nucleotides align to TRBD2. This CDR3 contains 14 residues. Germline loops: CDR1 LGHNA, CDR2 YNFKEQ.

The chain uses TRBV5-4 and TRBJ2-3; 8 positions match TRBD1. V shed 3 bases, J shed 0 bases, and the junction held 3 bases outside the gene matches. This CDR3 has 15 residues. Germline-derived CDR1 and CDR2 are SGHNT and YYREEE (reference sequence). CDR3 sequence reads: CASSSWTGSTDTQYF. Written as DNA, the CDR3 is TGTGCCAGCAGCTCTTGGACAGGGAGCACAGATACGCAGTATTTT.